These 9 T cell receptor beta chains were sequenced from one sample in a study of T cell changes during pregnancy in multiple sclerosis. Only in-frame clones appear in the TCRdb table, and some are missing; sequencing was by immunoSEQ multiplex PCR. The sample lists about 58,000 clones, less than 95% occurring once. Sample: CD4+ T cells from peripheral blood mononuclear cells, taken after pregnancy. The receptors originated from a female donor in good health, enrolled as a control in a pregnancy study.

The chain carries TRBV16 and TRBJ1-1, with 9 bases aligning to TRBD1. This CDR3 has 17 amino acids. V gave up 4 bases and J gave up 0 bases; unmatched junction bases: 9. Germline V gene sequence: CDR1 KGHSY, CDR2 FQNENV. For the CDR3, the DNA is TGTGCCAGCAGCCGCTCCCGGGACAGGGTCGTGAACACTGAAGCTTTCTTT. It yields the protein CASSRSRDRVVNTEAFF.

This chain uses TRBV7-2 with TRBJ2-2, with TRBD2 as a possible D gene (7 bases). Trimming took off 7 bases at V and 1 base at J, with 19 bases between the two ends. The CDR3 totals 17 residues. The V gene's germline CDR1 is SGHTA and CDR2 FQGNSA. CDR3 amino acids: CASTSGGRARNTGELFF. In DNA, the CDR3 is TGTGCCAGCACCTCCGGGGGGCGAGCGAGGAACACCGGGGAGCTGTTTTTT. The whole variable domain, filled in from reference TRBV7-2 and TRBJ2-2, reads GAGVSQSPSNKVTEKGKDVELRCDPISGHTALYWYRQSLGQGLEFLIYFQGNSAPDKSGLPSDRFSAERTGGSVSTLTIQRTQQEDSAVYLCASTSGGRARNTGELFFGEGSRLTVL.

The CDR3 sequence: CASSISTGGRTEAFF. In DNA, the CDR3 is TGTGCCAGTAGTATCTCCACAGGGGGAAGAACTGAAGCTTTCTTT. This rearrangement joins TRBV19 to TRBJ1-1; 8 positions agree with TRBD1. CDR1 is LNHDA and CDR2 is SQIVND in the germline V gene (reference sequence). With 3 bases clipped from V and 5 bases from J, the junction kept 8 bases outside the gene matches. CDR3 length: 15 amino acids. Together with reference TRBV19 and TRBJ1-1, the CDR3 gives the full variable domain: DGGITQSPKYLFRKEGQNVTLSCEQNLNHDAMYWYRQDPGQGLRLIYYSQIVNDFQKGDIAEGYSVSREKKESFPLTVTSAQKNPTAFYLCASSISTGGRTEAFFGQGTRLTVV.

CDR3 loop: CASSLGSSFNQPQHF. As DNA, the CDR3 is TGTGCCAGCAGCCTAGGGAGTAGTTTCAATCAGCCCCAGCATTTT. The chain recombines TRBV7-2 with TRBJ1-5; D unclear. The CDR3 contains 15 residues. CDR1 is SGHTA and CDR2 is FQGNSA in the germline V gene. Trimming took 5 bases from V and 3 from J, leaving 14 bases between them.

This clone was observed once. The chain combines TRBV7-7 with TRBJ2-5; 8 bases line up with TRBD1. CDR1 is SSHAT, CDR2 FNYEAQ, per germline (reference sequence). This CDR3 is 16 amino acids long. V dropped 5 bases and J dropped 7; count of bases not matched to a gene: 15. CDR3 in amino acids: CASSPEAAGGIGTQYF. CDR3 nucleotide sequence: TGTGCCAGCAGCCCAGAGGCGGCAGGGGGCATAGGGACCCAGTACTTC.

The chain uses TRBV5-1 and TRBJ1-4; 10 bases are a match to TRBD1. The CDR3 is 17 residues long. The V and J ends lost 2 bases and 8 bases, in that order; junction bases with no gene match: 12. Per germline, CDR1 SGHRS and CDR2 YFSETQ. The CDR3 nucleotides read TGCGCCAGCAGCTTAGGACAGGGGGAGCTGAGTTACGAAAAACTGTTTTTT. Protein product: CASSLGQGELSYEKLFF.

The chain is built from TRBV30 and TRBJ2-4, with TRBD1 matching over 7 bases. V lost 1 base and J lost 5; bases outside the gene matches: 2. This CDR3 comprises 13 residues. CDR1 is GTSNPN, CDR2 SVGIG, per germline (reference sequence). CDR3 loop: CAWSGDRENIQYF. CDR3 sequence (DNA): TGTGCCTGGAGTGGGGACAGAGAAAACATTCAGTACTTC.

The chain has TRBV7-2 and TRBJ1-5, with 9 bases fitting TRBD1. Germline loops: CDR1 SGHTA, CDR2 FQGNSA. The CDR3 is 15 amino acids. V gave up 4 bases and J gave up 0 bases; unmatched junction bases: 1. The CDR3 here is CASSWTGDSNQPQHF. In DNA form, the CDR3 reads TGTGCCAGCAGCTGGACAGGGGATAGCAATCAGCCCCAGCATTTT.

The rearrangement links TRBV19 to TRBJ1-2; D remains ambiguous. Trimming stripped 4 bases from V and 4 bases from J, with 4 bases between. Germline V CDR1 and CDR2: LNHDA, SQIVND (reference sequence). This CDR3 is built from 11 residues. The CDR3 sequence is CASSTVYGYTF. Written as DNA, the CDR3 is TGTGCCAGTAGTACCGTCTATGGCTACACCTTC.